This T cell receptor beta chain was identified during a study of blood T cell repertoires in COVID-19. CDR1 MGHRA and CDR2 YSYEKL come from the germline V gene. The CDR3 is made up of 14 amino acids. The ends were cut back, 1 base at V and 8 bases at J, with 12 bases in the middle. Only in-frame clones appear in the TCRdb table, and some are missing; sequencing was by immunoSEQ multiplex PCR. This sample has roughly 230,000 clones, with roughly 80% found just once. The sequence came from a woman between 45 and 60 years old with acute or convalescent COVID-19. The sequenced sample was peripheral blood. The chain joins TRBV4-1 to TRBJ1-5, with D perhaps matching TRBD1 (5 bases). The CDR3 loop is CASSQVGGSEPQHF. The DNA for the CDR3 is TGCGCCAGCAGCCAAGTTGGGGGGTCAGAGCCCCAGCATTTT.